This T cell receptor beta chain was captured in a study of blood T cell repertoires in COVID-19. The overall study: The cDNA or gDNA used as material had been derived from T cells, B-cell-depleted T cells, or PBMCs.

The V and J ends lost 3 bases and 6 bases, in that order; junction bases with no gene match: 11. CDR3 length: 15 amino acids. Germline CDR1 SNHLY, CDR2 FYNNEI. In the study's own analysis: Reference gene primer amplification gave nucleated cell count estimates. Clones were read by immunoSEQ multiplex PCR, and TCRdb kept only the in-frame ones, dropping some. V and J calls and clone size are as listed in that table; D and trimming were resolved from the DNA. The sample includes 150,000 to 200,000 clones, approximately 84% of them seen just once. The sample was peripheral blood. The sequence was collected from a human donor with acute or convalescent COVID-19. The donor label of this sample is uncertain. The chain is built from TRBV2 and TRBJ2-7; 7 nucleotides align to TRBD2. The CDR3 here is CASSEGFGTTPEQYF. The CDR3 DNA reads TGTGCCAGCAGTGAGGGTTTCGGGACTACCCCCGAGCAGTACTTC. The entire variable domain, with the rest obtained from reference TRBV2 and TRBJ2-7, is as follows: EPEVTQTPSHQVTQMGQEVILRCVPISNHLYFYWYRQILGQKVEFLVSFYNNEISEKSEIFDDQFSVERPDGSNFTLKIRSTKLEDSAMYFCASSEGFGTTPEQYFGPGTRLTVT.